This T cell receptor beta chain emerged from a study of cytomegalovirus exposure and HLA in healthy donors. At the level of the study: Prior work identified about 120 million unique TCR beta sequences in approximately 180 million T cells. Study-wide results and limits: For most TCR sequences rarity was the rule, although some public TCRs occurred in many donors. Certain sequence variants were highly shared and formed a cluster, and this cluster was likely a sequencing artifact. Productive status was seen about 87% or about 30% of the time for most TCR beta V segments in an earlier analysis.

PCR employed 60 Vbeta and 13 Jbeta primers. Clones were read by immunoSEQ multiplex PCR, and TCRdb kept only the in-frame ones, dropping some. Of tens of thousands of clones listed, roughly 82% are singletons. As concerns this clone: Its antigen is still unknown.

The CDR3 extends over 14 amino acids. Germline V gives CDR1 MGHDK, CDR2 SYGVNS. The ends were cut back, 3 bases at V and 12 bases at J, with 18 bases in the middle. Sequencing used PBMCs. The chain has TRBV25-1 and TRBJ2-1, with D possibly matching TRBD2 (7 bases). This clonotype was obtained from a woman aged 18-30 years in good health and CMV-seropositive. The CDR3 is CASSDGGAPLGQFF. Written as DNA, the CDR3 is TGTGCCAGCAGTGATGGGGGGGCCCCGTTGGGGCAGTTCTTC.